The entry below gives a single T cell receptor beta chain sequence along with its context. Its antigen is still unknown. Time point indicated: week 23, last vaccination. In every dose of vaccine, 300 ug of mutant IDH1 20-mer peptide was given alongside topical imiquimod. Astrocytomas found in donors were new, WHO grade 3 or 4, IDH1-mutant and ATRX-lost. This sample is part of a study of a mutant IDH1 vaccine in newly diagnosed glioma. Looking at the study overall: Vaccine administration was initiated 4-6 weeks following radiotherapy alone, or with temozolomide cycles. Earlier care involved radiotherapy, temozolomide, or both, and the majority received both.

The assay was immunoSEQ multiplex PCR, and TCRdb's table has in-frame clones only and misses some. Of some 30,000 clones listed, roughly 90% are singletons. Germline lookup yields CDR1 SGHNT and CDR2 YENEEA. The ends were cut back, 0 bases at V and 6 bases at J, with 14 bases in the middle. This CDR3 is built from 16 residues. The chain recombines TRBV11-3 with TRBJ2-2; a possible D gene is TRBD1 (5 bases). Sequences were derived from PBMCs, sampled from a glioma patient whose treatment included an IDH1 peptide vaccine. The sequence was obtained from a man aged 40-50 years with glioma. The CDR3 region is CASSLEGQDIAGELFF. The CDR3 region has the DNA TGTGCCAGCAGCTTAGAAGGACAAGATATCGCCGGGGAGCTGTTTTTT.